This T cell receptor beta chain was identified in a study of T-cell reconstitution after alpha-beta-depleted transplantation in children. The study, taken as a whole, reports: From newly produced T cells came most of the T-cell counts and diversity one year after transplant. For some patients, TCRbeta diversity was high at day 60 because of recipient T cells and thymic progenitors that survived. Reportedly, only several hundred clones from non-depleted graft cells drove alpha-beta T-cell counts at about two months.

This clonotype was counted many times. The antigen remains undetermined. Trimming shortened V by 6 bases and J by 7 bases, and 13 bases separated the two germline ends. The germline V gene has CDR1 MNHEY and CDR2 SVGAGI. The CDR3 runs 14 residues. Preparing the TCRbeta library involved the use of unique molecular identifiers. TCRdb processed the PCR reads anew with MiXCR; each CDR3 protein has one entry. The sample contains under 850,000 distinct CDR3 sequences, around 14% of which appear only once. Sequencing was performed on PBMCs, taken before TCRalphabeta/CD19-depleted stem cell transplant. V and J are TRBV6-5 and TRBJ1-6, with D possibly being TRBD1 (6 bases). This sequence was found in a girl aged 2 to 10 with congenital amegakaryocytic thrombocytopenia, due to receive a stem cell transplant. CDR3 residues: CASSLGQKNSPLHF. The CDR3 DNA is TGTGCCAGCAGCTTAGGACAGAAAAATTCACCCCTCCACTTT.